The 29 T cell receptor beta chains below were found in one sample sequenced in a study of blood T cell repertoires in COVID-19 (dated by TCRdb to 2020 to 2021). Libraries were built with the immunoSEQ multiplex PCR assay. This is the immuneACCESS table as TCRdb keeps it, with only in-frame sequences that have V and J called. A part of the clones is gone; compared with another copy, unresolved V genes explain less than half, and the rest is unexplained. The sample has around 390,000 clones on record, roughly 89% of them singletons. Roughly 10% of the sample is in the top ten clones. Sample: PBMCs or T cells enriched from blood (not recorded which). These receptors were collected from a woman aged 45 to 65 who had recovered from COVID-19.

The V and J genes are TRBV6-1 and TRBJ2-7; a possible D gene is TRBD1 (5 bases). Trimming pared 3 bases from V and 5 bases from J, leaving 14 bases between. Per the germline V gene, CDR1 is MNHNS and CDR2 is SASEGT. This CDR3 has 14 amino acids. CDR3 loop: CASSEAGLSHEQYF. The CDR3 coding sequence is TGTGCCAGCAGTGAGGCAGGGTTGTCCCACGAGCAGTACTTC.

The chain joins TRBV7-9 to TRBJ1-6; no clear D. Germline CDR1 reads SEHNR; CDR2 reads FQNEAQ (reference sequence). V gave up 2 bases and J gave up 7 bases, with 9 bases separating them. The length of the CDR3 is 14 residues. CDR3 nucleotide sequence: TGTGCCAGCAGCTTAACCGGTTCGAATTCACCCCTCCACTTT. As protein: CASSLTGSNSPLHF.

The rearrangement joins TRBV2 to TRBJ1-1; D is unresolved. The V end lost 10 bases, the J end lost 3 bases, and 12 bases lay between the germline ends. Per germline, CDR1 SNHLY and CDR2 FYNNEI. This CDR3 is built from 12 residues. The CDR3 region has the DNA TGTGCCATCGGTCTCGGGTACACTGAAGCTTTCTTT. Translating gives CAIGLGYTEAFF.

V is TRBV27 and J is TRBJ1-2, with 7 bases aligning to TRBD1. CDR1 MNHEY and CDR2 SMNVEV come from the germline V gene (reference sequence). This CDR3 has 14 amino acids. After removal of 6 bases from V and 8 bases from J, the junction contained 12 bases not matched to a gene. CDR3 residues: CASSLTGSVQGYTF. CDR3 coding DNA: TGTGCCAGCAGCCTGACAGGGTCCGTGCAGGGCTACACCTTC.

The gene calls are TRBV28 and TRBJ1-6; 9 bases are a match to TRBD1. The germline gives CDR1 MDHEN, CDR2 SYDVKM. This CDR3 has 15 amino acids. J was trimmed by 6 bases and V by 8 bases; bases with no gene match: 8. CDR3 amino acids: CASSQTGGGNSPLHF. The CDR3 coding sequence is TGTGCCAGCTCTCAGACAGGGGGAGGTAATTCACCCCTCCACTTT.

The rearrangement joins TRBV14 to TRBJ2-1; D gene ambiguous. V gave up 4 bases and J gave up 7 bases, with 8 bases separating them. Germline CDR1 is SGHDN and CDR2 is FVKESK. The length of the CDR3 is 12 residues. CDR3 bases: TGTGCCAGCAGCCTAGTACTGAATGAGCAGTTCTTC. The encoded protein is CASSLVLNEQFF.

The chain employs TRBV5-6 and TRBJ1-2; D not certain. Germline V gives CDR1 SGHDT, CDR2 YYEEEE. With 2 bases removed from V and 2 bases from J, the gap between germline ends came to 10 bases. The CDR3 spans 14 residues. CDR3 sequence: CASSFFLENYGYTF. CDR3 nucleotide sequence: TGTGCCAGCAGCTTCTTCCTGGAGAACTATGGCTACACCTTC.

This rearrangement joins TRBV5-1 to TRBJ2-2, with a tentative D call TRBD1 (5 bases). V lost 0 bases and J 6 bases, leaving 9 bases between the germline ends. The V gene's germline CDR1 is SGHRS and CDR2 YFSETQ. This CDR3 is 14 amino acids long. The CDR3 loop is CASSLGGQSGELFF. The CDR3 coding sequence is TGCGCCAGCAGCTTGGGTGGACAATCCGGGGAGCTGTTTTTT.

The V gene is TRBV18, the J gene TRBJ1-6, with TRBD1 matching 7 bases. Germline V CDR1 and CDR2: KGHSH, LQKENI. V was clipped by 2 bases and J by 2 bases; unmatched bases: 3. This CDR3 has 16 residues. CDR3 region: CASSPEQGTYNSPLHF. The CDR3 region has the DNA TGTGCCAGCTCACCAGAACAGGGGACCTATAATTCACCCCTCCACTTT.

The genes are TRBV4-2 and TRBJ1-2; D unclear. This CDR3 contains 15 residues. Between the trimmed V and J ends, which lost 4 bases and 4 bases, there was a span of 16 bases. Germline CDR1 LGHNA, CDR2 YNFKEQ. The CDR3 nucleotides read TGTGCCAGCAGCCCGGAGCCCTTGGGTAGCTATGGCTACACCTTC. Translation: CASSPEPLGSYGYTF.

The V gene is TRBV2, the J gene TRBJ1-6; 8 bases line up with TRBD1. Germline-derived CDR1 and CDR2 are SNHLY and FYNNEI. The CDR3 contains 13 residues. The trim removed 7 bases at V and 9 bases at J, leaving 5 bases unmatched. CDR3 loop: CASTGQGGSPLHF. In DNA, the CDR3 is TGTGCCAGCACTGGACAGGGAGGTTCACCCCTCCACTTT.

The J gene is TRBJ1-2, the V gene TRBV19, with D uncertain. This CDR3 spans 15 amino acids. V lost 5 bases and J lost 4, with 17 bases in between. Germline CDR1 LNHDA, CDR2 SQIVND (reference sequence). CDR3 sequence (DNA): TGTGCCAGTAGTCAACCGACCGGCGGGAGCTATGGCTACACCTTC. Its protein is CASSQPTGGSYGYTF. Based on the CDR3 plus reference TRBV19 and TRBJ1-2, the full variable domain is DGGITQSPKYLFRKEGQNVTLSCEQNLNHDAMYWYRQDPGQGLRLIYYSQIVNDFQKGDIAEGYSVSREKKESFPLTVTSAQKNPTAFYLCASSQPTGGSYGYTFGSGTRLTVV.

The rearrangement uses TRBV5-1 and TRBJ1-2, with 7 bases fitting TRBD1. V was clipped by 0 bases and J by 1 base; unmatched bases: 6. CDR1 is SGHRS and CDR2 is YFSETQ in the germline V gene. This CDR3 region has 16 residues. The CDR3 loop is CASSLATGNINYGYTF. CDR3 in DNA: TGCGCCAGCAGCTTGGCGACAGGGAACATTAACTATGGCTACACCTTC.

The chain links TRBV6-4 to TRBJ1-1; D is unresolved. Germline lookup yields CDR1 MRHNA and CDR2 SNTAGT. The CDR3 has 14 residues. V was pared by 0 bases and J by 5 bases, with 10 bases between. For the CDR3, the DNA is TGTGCCAGCAGTGACTCAGCGAGAGGGACTGAAGCTTTCTTT. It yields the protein CASSDSARGTEAFF.

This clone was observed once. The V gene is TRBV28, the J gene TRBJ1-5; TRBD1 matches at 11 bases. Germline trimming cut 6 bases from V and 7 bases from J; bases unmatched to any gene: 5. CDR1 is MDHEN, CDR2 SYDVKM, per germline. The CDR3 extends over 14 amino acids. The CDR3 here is CASSPGDRGQPQHF. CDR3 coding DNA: TGTGCCAGCAGCCCGGGGGACAGGGGGCAGCCCCAGCATTTT.

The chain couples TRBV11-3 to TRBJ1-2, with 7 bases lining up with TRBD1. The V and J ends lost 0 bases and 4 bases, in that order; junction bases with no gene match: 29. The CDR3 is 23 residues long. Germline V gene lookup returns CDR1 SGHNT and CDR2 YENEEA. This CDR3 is CASSLEVKGQTPGGLWGLYGYTF. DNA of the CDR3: TGTGCCAGCAGCTTAGAAGTAAAGGGACAGACCCCTGGGGGACTGTGGGGTCTCTATGGCTACACCTTC.

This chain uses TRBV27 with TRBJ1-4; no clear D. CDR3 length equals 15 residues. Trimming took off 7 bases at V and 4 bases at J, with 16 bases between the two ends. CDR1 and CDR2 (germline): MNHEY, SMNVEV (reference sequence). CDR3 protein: CASTFRGSINEKLFF. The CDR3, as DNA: TGTGCCAGCACCTTCCGAGGCAGCATTAATGAAAAACTGTTTTTT.

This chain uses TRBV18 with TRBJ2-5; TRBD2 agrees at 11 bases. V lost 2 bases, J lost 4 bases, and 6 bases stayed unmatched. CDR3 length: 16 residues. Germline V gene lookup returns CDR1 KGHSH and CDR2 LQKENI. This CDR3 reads CASSPMLAGGAETQYF. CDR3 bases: TGTGCCAGCTCACCAATGCTAGCGGGGGGCGCAGAGACCCAGTACTTC. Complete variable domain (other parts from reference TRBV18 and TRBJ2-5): NAGVMQNPRHLVRRRGQEARLRCSPMKGHSHVYWYRQLPEEGLKFMVYLQKENIIDESGMPKERFSAEFPKEGPSILRIQQVVRGDSAAYFCASSPMLAGGAETQYFGPGTRLLVL.

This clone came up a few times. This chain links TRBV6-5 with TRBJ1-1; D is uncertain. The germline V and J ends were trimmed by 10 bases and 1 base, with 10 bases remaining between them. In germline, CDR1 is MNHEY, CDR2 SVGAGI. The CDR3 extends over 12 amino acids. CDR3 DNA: TGTGCCACCTTAACAGAGAACACTGAAGCTTTCTTT. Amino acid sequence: CATLTENTEAFF.

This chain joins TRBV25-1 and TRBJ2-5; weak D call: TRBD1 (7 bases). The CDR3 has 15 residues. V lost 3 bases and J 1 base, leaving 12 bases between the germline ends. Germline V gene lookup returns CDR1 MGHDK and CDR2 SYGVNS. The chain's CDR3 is CASSDAGQFQETQYF. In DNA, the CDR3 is TGTGCCAGCAGTGACGCGGGACAGTTCCAAGAGACCCAGTACTTC.

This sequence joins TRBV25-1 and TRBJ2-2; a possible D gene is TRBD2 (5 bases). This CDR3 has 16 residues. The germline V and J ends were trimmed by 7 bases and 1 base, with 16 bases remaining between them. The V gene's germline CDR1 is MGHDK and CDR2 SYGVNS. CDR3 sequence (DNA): TGTGCCAGCAAGGCTGAACACGGGATGAACACCGGGGAGCTGTTTTTT. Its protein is CASKAEHGMNTGELFF.

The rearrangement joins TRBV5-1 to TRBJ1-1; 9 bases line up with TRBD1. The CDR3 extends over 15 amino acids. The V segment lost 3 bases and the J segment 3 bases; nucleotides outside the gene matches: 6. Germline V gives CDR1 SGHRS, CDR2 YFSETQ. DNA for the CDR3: TGCGCCAGCAGCTGGGGACAGGGAGGTGACACTGAAGCTTTCTTT. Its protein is CASSWGQGGDTEAFF. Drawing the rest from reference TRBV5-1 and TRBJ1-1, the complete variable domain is KAGVTQTPRYLIKTRGQQVTLSCSPISGHRSVSWYQQTPGQGLQFLFEYFSETQRNKGNFPGRFSGRQFSNSRSEMNVSTLELGDSALYLCASSWGQGGDTEAFFGQGTRLTVV.

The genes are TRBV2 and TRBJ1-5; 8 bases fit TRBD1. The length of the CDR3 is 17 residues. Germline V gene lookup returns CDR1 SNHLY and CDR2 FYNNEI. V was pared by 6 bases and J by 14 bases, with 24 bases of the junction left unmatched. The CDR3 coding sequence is TGTGCCAGCAGCGAGGGGACAGGCGTCTCAATCAGGACCCCAAAGCATTTT. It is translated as CASSEGTGVSIRTPKHF.

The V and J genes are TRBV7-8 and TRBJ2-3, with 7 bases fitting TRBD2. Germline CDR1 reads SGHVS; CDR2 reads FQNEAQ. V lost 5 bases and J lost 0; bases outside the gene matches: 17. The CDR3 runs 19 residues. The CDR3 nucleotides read TGTGCCAGCAGCGCGTATGGAGCTAGCGGAACGACTAGCACAGATACGCAGTATTTT. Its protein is CASSAYGASGTTSTDTQYF.

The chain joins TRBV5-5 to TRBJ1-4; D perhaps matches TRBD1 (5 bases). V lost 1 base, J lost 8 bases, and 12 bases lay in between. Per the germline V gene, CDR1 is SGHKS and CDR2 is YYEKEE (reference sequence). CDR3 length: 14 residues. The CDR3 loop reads CASSLHGGREKLFF. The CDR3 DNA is TGTGCCAGCAGCTTGCACGGGGGTCGAGAAAAACTGTTTTTT.

The CDR3 DNA follows: TGTGCCGGGGGACAGGAAGGCGATCAGCCCCAGCATTTT. Translating gives CAGGQEGDQPQHF. V gene TRBV3-1 (or the pseudogene TRBV3-2) combines with J gene TRBJ1-5, with 8 bases matching TRBD1. The trim removed 11 bases at V and 5 bases at J, leaving 8 bases unmatched. Germline V gene sequence: CDR1 LGHDT, CDR2 YNNKEL (reference sequence). CDR3 size: 13 residues.

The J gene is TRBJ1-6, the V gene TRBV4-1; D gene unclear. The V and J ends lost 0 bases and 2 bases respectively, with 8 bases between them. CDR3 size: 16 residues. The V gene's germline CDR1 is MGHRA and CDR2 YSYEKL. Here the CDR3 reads CASSQDHYTYNSPLHF. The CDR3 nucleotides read TGCGCCAGCAGCCAAGATCATTACACCTATAATTCACCCCTCCACTTT.

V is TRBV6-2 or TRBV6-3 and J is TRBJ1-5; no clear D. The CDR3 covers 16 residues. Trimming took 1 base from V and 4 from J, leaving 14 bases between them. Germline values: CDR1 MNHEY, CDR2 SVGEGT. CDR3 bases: TGTGCCAGCAGTTACTGGGCATACACCTCTAATCAGCCCCAGCATTTT. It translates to CASSYWAYTSNQPQHF.

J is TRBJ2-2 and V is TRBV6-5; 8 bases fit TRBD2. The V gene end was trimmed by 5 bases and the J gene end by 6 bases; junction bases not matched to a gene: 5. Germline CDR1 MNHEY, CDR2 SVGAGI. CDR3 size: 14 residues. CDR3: CASSTRTSSGELFF. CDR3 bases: TGTGCCAGCAGTACTAGGACTAGCTCCGGGGAGCTGTTTTTT.